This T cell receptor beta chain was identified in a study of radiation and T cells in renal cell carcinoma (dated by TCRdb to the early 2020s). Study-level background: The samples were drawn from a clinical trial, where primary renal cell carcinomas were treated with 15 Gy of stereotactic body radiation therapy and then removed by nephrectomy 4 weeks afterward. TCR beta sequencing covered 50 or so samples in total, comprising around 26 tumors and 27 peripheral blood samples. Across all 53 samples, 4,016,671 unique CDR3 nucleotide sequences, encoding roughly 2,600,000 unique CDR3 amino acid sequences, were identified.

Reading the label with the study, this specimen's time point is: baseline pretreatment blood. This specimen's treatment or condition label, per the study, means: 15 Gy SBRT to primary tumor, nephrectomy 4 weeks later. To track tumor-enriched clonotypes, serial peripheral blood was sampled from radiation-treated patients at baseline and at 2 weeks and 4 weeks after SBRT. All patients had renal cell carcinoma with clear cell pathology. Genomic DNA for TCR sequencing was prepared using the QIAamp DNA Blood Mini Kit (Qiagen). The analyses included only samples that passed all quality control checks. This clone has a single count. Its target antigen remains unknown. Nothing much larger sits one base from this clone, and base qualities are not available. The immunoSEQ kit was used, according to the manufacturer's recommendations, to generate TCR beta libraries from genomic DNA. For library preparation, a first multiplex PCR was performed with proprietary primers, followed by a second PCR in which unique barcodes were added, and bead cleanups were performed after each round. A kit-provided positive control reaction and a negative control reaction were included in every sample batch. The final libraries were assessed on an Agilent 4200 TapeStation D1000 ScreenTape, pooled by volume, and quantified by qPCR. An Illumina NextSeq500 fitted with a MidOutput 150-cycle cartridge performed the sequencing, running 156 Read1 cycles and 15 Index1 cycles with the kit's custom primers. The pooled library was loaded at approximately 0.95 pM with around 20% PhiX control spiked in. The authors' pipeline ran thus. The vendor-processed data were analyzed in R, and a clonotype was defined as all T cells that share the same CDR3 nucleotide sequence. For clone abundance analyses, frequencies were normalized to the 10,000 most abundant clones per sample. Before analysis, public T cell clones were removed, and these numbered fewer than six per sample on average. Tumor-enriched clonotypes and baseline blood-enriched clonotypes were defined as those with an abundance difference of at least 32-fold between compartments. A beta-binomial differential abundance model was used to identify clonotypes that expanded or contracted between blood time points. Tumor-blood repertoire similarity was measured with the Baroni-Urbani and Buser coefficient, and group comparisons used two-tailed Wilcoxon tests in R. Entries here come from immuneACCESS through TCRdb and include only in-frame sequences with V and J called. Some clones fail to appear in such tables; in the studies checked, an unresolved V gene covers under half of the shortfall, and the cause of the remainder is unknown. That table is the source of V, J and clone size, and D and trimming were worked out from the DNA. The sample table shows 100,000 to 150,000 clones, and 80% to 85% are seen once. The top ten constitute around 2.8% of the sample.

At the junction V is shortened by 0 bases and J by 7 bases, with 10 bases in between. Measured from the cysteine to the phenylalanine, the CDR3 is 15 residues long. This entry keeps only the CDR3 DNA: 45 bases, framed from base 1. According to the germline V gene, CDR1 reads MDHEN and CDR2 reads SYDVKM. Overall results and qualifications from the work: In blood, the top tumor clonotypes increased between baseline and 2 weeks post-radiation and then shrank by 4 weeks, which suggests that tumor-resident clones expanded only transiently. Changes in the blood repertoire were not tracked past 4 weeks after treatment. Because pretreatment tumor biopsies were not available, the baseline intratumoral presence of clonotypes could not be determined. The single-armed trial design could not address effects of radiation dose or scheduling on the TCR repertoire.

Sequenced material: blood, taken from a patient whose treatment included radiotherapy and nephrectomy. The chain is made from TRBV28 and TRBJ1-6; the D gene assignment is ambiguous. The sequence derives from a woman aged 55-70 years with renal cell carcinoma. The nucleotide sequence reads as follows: TGTGCCAGCAGTTTATGGGGAGCCATGAATTCACCCCTCCACTTT. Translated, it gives CASSLWGAMNSPLHF.